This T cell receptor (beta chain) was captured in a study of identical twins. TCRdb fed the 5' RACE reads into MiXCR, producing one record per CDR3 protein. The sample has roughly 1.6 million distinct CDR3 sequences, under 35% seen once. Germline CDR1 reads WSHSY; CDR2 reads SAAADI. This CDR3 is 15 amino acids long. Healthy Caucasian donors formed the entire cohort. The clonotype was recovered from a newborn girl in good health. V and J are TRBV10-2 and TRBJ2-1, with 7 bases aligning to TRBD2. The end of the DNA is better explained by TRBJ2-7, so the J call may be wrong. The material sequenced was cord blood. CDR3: CASNTRRELYNEQYF. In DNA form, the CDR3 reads TGCGCCAGCAATACTAGGCGGGAGCTCTACAATGAGCAGTACTTC.